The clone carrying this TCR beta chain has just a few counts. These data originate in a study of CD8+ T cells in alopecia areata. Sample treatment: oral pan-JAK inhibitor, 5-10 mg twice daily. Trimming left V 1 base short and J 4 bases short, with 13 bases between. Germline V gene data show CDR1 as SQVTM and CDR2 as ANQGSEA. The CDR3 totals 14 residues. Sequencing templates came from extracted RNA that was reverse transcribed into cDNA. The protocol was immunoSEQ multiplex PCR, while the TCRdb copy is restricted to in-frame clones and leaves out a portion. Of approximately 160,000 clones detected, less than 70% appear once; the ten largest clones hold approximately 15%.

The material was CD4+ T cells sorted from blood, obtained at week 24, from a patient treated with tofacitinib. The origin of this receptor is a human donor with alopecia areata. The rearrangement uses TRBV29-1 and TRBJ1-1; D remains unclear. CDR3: CSVEVLRESTEAFF. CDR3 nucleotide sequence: TGCAGCGTTGAAGTCTTAAGGGAGTCCACTGAAGCTTTCTTT.